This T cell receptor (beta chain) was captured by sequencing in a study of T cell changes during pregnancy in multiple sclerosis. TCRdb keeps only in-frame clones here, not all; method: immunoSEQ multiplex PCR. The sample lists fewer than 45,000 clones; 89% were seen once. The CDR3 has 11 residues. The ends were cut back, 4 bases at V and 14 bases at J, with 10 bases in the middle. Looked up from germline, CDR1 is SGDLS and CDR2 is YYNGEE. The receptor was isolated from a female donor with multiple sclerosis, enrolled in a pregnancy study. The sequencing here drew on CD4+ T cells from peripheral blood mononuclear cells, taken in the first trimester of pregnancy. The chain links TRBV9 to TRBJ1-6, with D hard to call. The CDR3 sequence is CASSSDGTLHF. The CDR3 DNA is TGTGCCAGCAGCTCCGACGGGACCCTCCACTTT.